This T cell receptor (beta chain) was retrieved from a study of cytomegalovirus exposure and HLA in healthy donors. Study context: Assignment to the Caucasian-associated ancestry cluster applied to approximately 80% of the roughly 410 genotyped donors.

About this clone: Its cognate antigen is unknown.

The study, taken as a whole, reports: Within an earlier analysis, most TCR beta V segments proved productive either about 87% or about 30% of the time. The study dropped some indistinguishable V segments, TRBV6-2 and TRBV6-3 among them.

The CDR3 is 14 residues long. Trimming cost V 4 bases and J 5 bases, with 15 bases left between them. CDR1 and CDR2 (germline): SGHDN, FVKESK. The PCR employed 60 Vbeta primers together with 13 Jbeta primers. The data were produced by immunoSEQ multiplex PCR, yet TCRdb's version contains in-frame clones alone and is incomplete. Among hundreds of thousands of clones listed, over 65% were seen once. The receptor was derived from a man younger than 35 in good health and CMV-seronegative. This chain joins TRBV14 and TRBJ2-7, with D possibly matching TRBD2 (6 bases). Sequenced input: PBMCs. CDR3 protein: CASSRLGREDEQYF. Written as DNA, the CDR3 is TGTGCCAGCAGCCGCTTGGGCAGGGAGGACGAGCAGTACTTC. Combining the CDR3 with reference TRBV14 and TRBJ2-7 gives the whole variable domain EAGVTQFPSHSVIEKGQTVTLRCDPISGHDNLYWYRRVMGKEIKFLLHFVKESKQDESGMPNNRFLAERTGGTYSTLKVQPAELEDSGVYFCASSRLGREDEQYFGPGTRLTVT.